This is a list of T cell receptor beta chains from one sample in a study of blood T cell repertoires in COVID-19. TCRdb's table, derived via immunoSEQ multiplex PCR, lists solely in-frame clones and lacks some. The table includes 300,000 or so clones, roughly 84% detected once. Sequencing was done on a sample of peripheral blood. These receptors all stem from a man aged 45 to 65 with active or convalescent COVID-19. Each CDR3 is given with its conserved first and last residue. D genes are given only for firm matches. Clone size, where shown, is once, few, many, or a class for clones that have expanded.

cdr3_aa cdr3_nt j_call v_call clone_size d_call
CASRASHGNQPQHF TGTGCCAGTAGAGCCTCCCACGGCAATCAGCCCCAGCATTTT TRBJ1-5 TRBV19 . .
CASSSEGGNQPQHF TGTGCCAGTAGTTCGGAGGGTGGCAATCAGCCCCAGCATTTT TRBJ1-5 TRBV19 . .
CASSQNMGPETQYF TGTGCCAGCAGCCAGAATATGGGGCCGGAGACCCAGTACTTC TRBJ2-5 TRBV3-1/TRBV3-2 few .
CASSLGPDEQYF TGTGCCAGCAGCTTAGGTCCCGACGAGCAGTACTTC TRBJ2-7 TRBV7-9 . .
CASSEANEAFF TGTGCCAGCAGTGAAGCTAATGAAGCTTTCTTT TRBJ1-1 TRBV2 . .
CATSDPQSGAWGEQFF TGTGCCACCAGTGATCCGCAGAGCGGGGCCTGGGGTGAGCAGTTCTTC TRBJ2-1 TRBV24-1 . TRBD2
CASTLSGAGYGYTF TGTGCCAGCACCCTTAGCGGGGCAGGCTATGGCTACACCTTC TRBJ1-2 TRBV7-8 few .
CASSIRRQGNQPQHF TGTGCCAGTAGTATTAGGAGACAGGGAAATCAGCCCCAGCATTTT TRBJ1-5 TRBV19 . TRBD1
CASRWEEKLFF TGTGCCAGCAGGTGGGAGGAAAAACTGTTTTTT TRBJ1-4 TRBV28 few .
CASSRDRGVSPLHF TGTGCCAGCAGCCGGGACAGGGGGGTTTCACCCCTCCACTTT TRBJ1-6 TRBV5-6 . TRBD1
CASSLAPGLAGQGAYNEQFF TGCGCCAGCAGCTTGGCCCCGGGACTAGCGGGTCAGGGGGCTTACAATGAGCAGTTCTTC TRBJ2-1 TRBV5-1 . TRBD2
CASSSDRDQETQYF TGTGCCAGCTCCTCGGACAGAGATCAAGAGACCCAGTACTTC TRBJ2-5 TRBV28 once .
CASSLAGGAGYGYTF TGCGCCAGCAGCTTGGCCGGGGGGGCCGGCTATGGCTACACCTTC TRBJ1-2 TRBV5-1 . .
CASSLDTGDSQYF TGCGCCAGCAGCCTGGACACAGGAGACTCCCAGTACTTC TRBJ2-5 TRBV5-1 . .
CATRGTSGNNEQFF TGTGCCACCAGAGGGACTAGCGGGAATAATGAGCAGTTCTTC TRBJ2-1 TRBV24-1 few TRBD2
CASSYSGATNEKLFF TGTGCCAGCAGTTACTCCGGGGCAACTAATGAAAAACTGTTTTTT TRBJ1-4 TRBV6-5 . .
CASSLVQGTDTQYF TGTGCCAGCAGCTTAGTACAGGGGACAGATACGCAGTATTTT TRBJ2-3 TRBV11-2 . TRBD1
CATSRLGVTGNTIYF TGTGCCACCAGCAGATTAGGGGTGACTGGAAACACCATATATTTT TRBJ1-3 TRBV15 . .
CASSYWSGQGETQYF TGTGCCAGCAGTTATTGGTCTGGACAGGGAGAGACCCAGTACTTC TRBJ2-5 TRBV6-6 . TRBD1
CASSRQGEGGAEAFF TGTGCCAGCTCAAGACAGGGGGAAGGGGGAGCTGAAGCTTTCTTT TRBJ1-1 TRBV18 . TRBD1
CAISEARGEAFF TGTGCCATCAGTGAGGCCAGGGGGGAAGCTTTCTTT TRBJ1-1 TRBV10-3 once TRBD1
CASSLDPGNSYNEQFF TGTGCCAGCAGCTTGGACCCGGGGAACTCCTACAATGAGCAGTTCTTC TRBJ2-1 TRBV5-4 . .
CASSSSPGTDTQYF TGTGCTAGCAGCTCGTCCCCAGGCACAGATACGCAGTATTTT TRBJ2-3 TRBV7-7 once .
CASSLSRGSSYEQYF TGTGCCAGCAGTTTATCTAGGGGGAGCTCCTACGAGCAGTACTTC TRBJ2-7 TRBV28 . .
CASSLIGGTEAFF TGTGCCAGCAGCTTAATCGGAGGCACTGAAGCTTTCTTT TRBJ1-1 TRBV7-6 . .
CASSVQRGVNSPLHF TGCGCCAGCAGCGTTCAAAGGGGTGTAAATTCACCCCTCCACTTT TRBJ1-6 TRBV5-1 . .
CASSPRQGQSPLHF TGTGCCAGCAGCCCTCGGCAGGGGCAGTCACCCCTCCACTTT TRBJ1-6 TRBV27 . .
CASSLAGLNEQYF TGTGCCAGCAGCTTGGCTGGACTCAACGAGCAGTACTTC TRBJ2-7 TRBV5-5 few .
CARSFVTAGDNSPLHF TGTGCCAGAAGCTTTGTTACGGCAGGGGATAATTCACCCCTCCACTTT TRBJ1-6 TRBV5-3 . .
CASSLEEETGKETQYF TGTGCCAGCAGCTTAGAGGAGGAGACAGGGAAGGAGACCCAGTACTTC TRBJ2-5 TRBV7-9 . TRBD1
CASSLASGGEQFF TGTGCCAGCAGCTTAGCTAGCGGGGGTGAGCAGTTCTTC TRBJ2-1 TRBV7-9 . TRBD2
CASSFPGLNTGELFF TGTGCCAGCAGTTTCCCAGGGCTTAACACCGGGGAGCTGTTTTTT TRBJ2-2 TRBV28 . .
CASSLWDSQETQYF TGTGCCAGCAGTTTATGGGACAGCCAAGAGACCCAGTACTTC TRBJ2-5 TRBV28 . .
CASSQDDRVSYNEQFF TGCGCCAGCAGCCAAGACGACAGGGTATCCTACAATGAGCAGTTCTTC TRBJ2-1 TRBV4-1 . TRBD1
CASSEEASRALPYGYTF TGTGCCAGCAGTGAAGAAGCCTCGCGGGCTCTTCCCTATGGCTACACCTTC TRBJ1-2 TRBV6-1 . .
CSVLRRREETQYF TGCAGCGTACTCCGGAGGAGGGAAGAGACCCAGTACTTC TRBJ2-5 TRBV29-1 . .
CAISDPPGEGMNTEAFF TGTGCCATCAGTGACCCACCAGGGGAGGGGATGAACACTGAAGCTTTCTTT TRBJ1-1 TRBV10-3 . .
CASSPGTFITEAFF TGTGCCAGCAGCCCGGGGACATTTATAACTGAAGCTTTCTTT TRBJ1-1 TRBV7-9 . .
CASSFTSGSYEQYF TGCGCCAGCAGCTTTACTAGCGGGAGTTACGAGCAGTACTTC TRBJ2-7 TRBV5-1 once TRBD2
CASSEGDRADTIYF TGTGCCAGCAGTGAGGGGGACAGGGCGGACACCATATATTTT TRBJ1-3 TRBV6-1 . TRBD1
CAWSVAQQETQYF TGTGCCTGGAGTGTGGCTCAGCAAGAGACCCAGTACTTC TRBJ2-5 TRBV30 . .
CASSPGLAGGVLHTQYF TGTGCCAGCAGCCCAGGACTAGCGGGAGGAGTTTTGCATACGCAGTATTTT TRBJ2-3 TRBV7-9 . TRBD2
CASTGNTYEQYF TGCGCCAGTACCGGGAACACCTACGAGCAGTACTTC TRBJ2-7 TRBV5-1 . .
CASRNPEGTTETQYF TGTGCCAGCAGGAACCCCGAAGGGACAACGGAGACCCAGTACTTC TRBJ2-5 TRBV2 . .
CASSLGTGGNGYTF TGCGCCAGCAGCTTGGGGACAGGGGGAAACGGCTACACCTTC TRBJ1-2 TRBV5-1 . TRBD1
CAWSVPRGGYTF TGTGCCTGGAGTGTACCCAGGGGGGGCTACACCTTC TRBJ1-2 TRBV30 . TRBD1
CASRRGTSGQETQYF TGCGCCAGCAGGCGGGGGACTAGCGGACAAGAGACCCAGTACTTC TRBJ2-5 TRBV5-1 . TRBD2
CASRGLAGEETQYF TGCGCCAGCAGGGGACTAGCGGGCGAAGAGACCCAGTACTTC TRBJ2-5 TRBV10-2 . TRBD2
CASSARQGPSSGNTIYF TGTGCCAGCTCCGCCCGGCAGGGGCCCAGCTCTGGAAACACCATATATTTT TRBJ1-3 TRBV18 . .